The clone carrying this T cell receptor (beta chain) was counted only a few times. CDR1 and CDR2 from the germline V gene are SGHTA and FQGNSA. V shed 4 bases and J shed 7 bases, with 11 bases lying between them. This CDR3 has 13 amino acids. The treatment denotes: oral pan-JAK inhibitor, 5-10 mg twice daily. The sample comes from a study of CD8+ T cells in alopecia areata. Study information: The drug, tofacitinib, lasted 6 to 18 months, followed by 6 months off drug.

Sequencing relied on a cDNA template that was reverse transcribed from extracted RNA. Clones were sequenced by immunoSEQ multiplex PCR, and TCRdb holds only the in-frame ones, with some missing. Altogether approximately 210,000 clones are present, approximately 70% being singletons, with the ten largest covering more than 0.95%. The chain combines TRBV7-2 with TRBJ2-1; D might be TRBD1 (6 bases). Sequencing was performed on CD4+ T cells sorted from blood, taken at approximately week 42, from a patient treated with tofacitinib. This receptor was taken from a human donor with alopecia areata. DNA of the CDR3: TGTGCCAGCAGCTCACAGGGTAGGAATGAGCAGTTCTTC. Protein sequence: CASSSQGRNEQFF.